The clone carrying this TCR beta chain came up a few times. Its antigen is not identified. The data are from a study of beta chain features in type 1 diabetes. Overall study: Cell yields, gender and age were comparable in patients and healthy donors.

The CDR3 has 12 amino acids. Trimming pared 6 bases from V and 4 bases from J, leaving 13 bases between. Germline V gives CDR1 SQVTM, CDR2 ANQGSEA. Findings and caveats of the study: Fewer insertions but more deletions were seen at VDJ junctions in type 1 diabetes patients.

Sequencing targeted expressed TCRB transcripts, as all isolated RNA had been reverse transcribed. Here immunoSEQ multiplex PCR was the method, and the copy in TCRdb shows in-frame clones only, minus some. The repertoire holds over 300,000 clones, approximately 8% seen once, with 0.44% in the top ten. The chain recombines TRBV29-1 with TRBJ2-7; tentatively, D is TRBD2 (6 bases). The sequence was obtained from a woman aged 18 to 35 in good health. The sequenced material came from central memory CD4+ T cells from blood. In nucleotides, the CDR3 is TGCAGCGTAAAGCGGGTGGGATACGAGCAGTACTTC. Amino acid sequence: CSVKRVGYEQYF.